This record concerns one T cell receptor (beta chain) sequence. From RNA transcripts, TCR beta CDR3 regions were amplified. Primed by the HTBI set, a first-round RT-PCR was run on the TCR CDR3. TCRdb called the multiplex PCR reads again in MiXCR, with one record for every CDR3 protein. The sample includes 210,000 or so distinct CDR3 sequences, about a sixth of them seen just once. Germline V gives CDR1 DFQATT, CDR2 SNEGSKA (reference sequence). The CDR3 is 14 residues long. V gave up 4 bases and J gave up 5 bases; unmatched junction bases: 5. The data are from a study of T cells in Graves' hyperthyroidism and ophthalmopathy.

Sequenced input: blood. The clonotype was recovered from a man in his fifties with Graves' hyperthyroidism. The chain recombines TRBV20-1 with TRBJ2-2; 9 bases are shared with TRBD2. CDR3 sequence reads: CSAIAGGATGELFF. CDR3 coding DNA: TGCAGTGCTATTGCGGGAGGGGCTACCGGGGAGCTGTTTTTT.